The T cell receptor beta chain under discussion was sequenced for a study of blood T cell repertoires in COVID-19. Whole-study context: Acute-phase and convalescent COVID-19 samples originated in the United States, Italy and Spain. In each case, the material was cDNA or gDNA derived from T cells, B-cell-depleted T cells, or PBMCs.

CDR1 and CDR2 (germline): SEHNR, FQNEAQ (reference sequence). CDR3 length: 15 residues. Between the trimmed V and J ends, which lost 2 bases and 4 bases, there was a span of 14 bases. Original analysis: The authors estimated nucleated cell counts from reference gene primer amplification. Sequenced by immunoSEQ multiplex PCR; TCRdb stores in-frame clones only, minus some. V and J calls and clone size are given by that table; D and trimming were obtained from the DNA. The sample has tens of thousands of clones, 80% to 90% seen once. The chain has TRBV7-9 and TRBJ1-1, with D unresolved. The clonotype originates from a man aged 60-69 years with acute or convalescent COVID-19. The source material was peripheral blood. Here the CDR3 DNA reads TGTGCCAGCAGCTTATTCTCGACCCCGGGCACTGAAGCTTTCTTT. Encoded protein: CASSLFSTPGTEAFF.